This TCR beta chain is drawn from a study of cytomegalovirus exposure and HLA in healthy donors. Whole-study results and caveats: Later examination showed HLA-associated TCR beta chains had greater clonal expansion than equally common others.

It was with 60 Vbeta and 13 Jbeta primers that the PCR ran. Method: immunoSEQ multiplex PCR; TCRdb's copy keeps in-frame clones and lacks some. Found here are around 170,000 clones, roughly 80% of them singletons; the top ten hold around 4%. V lost 5 bases and J lost 5; bases outside the gene matches: 3. From germline, CDR1 is KGHSH and CDR2 LQKENI. This CDR3 has 13 residues. With regard to this clone: Its antigen is still unknown.

The rearrangement joins TRBV18 to TRBJ1-5; TRBD1 matches 7 bases. The sequenced sample consisted of PBMCs. The clonotype was recovered from a man aged 45-65 years in good health and CMV-seronegative. In DNA, the CDR3 is TGTGCCAGCTCAGACAGGGCGGATCAGCCCCAGCATTTT. Encoded protein: CASSDRADQPQHF.